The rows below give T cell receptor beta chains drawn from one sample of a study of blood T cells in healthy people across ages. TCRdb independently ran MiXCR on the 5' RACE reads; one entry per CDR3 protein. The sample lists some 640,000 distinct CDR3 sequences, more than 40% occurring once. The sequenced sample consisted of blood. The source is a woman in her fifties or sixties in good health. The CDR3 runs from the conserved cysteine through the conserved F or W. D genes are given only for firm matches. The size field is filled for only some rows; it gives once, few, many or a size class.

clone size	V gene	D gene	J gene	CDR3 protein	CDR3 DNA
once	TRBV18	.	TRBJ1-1	CASSPRGVRESTFAKGTEAFF	TGTGCCAGCTCACCTCGCGGGGTAAGGGAGTCAACCTTTGCGAAGGGCACTGAAGCTTTCTTT
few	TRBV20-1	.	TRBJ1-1	CSAREGWGTEAFF	TGCAGTGCTAGGGAGGGGTGGGGCACTGAAGCTTTCTTT
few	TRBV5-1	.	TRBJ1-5	CASSSQGQGQPQHF	TGCGCCAGCAGCTCCCAGGGGCAGGGTCAGCCCCAGCATTTT
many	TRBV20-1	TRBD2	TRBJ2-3	CSVKRESDTQYF	TGCAGTGTAAAGCGGGAGTCAGATACGCAGTATTTT
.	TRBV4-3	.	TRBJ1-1	CASSQDPQVEAFF	TGCGCCAGCAGCCAAGACCCACAGGTTGAAGCTTTCTTT
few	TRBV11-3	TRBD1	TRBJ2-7	CASSLDREHEQYF	TGTGCCAGCAGCTTGGACAGGGAACACGAGCAGTACTTC
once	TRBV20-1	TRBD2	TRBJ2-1	CSATSGGLKIYNEQFF	TGCAGTGCCACTAGCGGGGGGCTCAAAATCTACAATGAGCAGTTCTTC
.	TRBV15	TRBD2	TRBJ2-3	CATSRTSGSLFRNTDTQYF	TGTGCCACCAGCAGAACCAGCGGGAGCCTCTTTAGAAACACAGATACGCAGTATTTT
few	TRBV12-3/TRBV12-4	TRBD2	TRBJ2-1	CASTRDWGGEQFF	TGTGCCAGCACCCGGGACTGGGGGGGGGAGCAGTTCTTC
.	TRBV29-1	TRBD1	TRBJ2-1	CSVGSGGQRGVYNEQFF	TGCAGCGTTGGCTCAGGGGGCCAACGAGGGGTTTACAATGAGCAGTTCTTC
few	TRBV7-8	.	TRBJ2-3	CASSLEWRRVRGTDTQYF	TGTGCCAGCAGCTTAGAGTGGAGGCGGGTTCGGGGCACAGATACGCAGTATTTT
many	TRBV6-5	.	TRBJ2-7	CASSYWGASYEQYF	TGTGCCAGCAGTTACTGGGGGGCATCCTACGAGCAGTACTTC
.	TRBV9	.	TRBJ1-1	CASSVDAVMNTEAFF	TGTGCCAGCAGCGTAGACGCGGTCATGAACACTGAAGCTTTCTTT
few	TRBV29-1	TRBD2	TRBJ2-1	CSVEGLAGYIKNEQFF	TGCAGCGTTGAAGGGCTAGCGGGATACATAAAAAATGAGCAGTTCTTC
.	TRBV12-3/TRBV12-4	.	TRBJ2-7	CASSFRGPYEQYF	TGTGCCAGCAGTTTTCGGGGACCCTACGAGCAGTACTTC
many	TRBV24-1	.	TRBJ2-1	CATSDGTSNEQFF	TGTGCCACCAGTGACGGGACTTCCAATGAGCAGTTCTTC
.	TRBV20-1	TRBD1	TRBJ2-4	CSAGQGAENIQYF	TGCAGTGCCGGACAGGGGGCCGAGAACATTCAGTACTTC
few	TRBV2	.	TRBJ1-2	CASILQWGVGYTF	TGTGCCAGCATCCTACAATGGGGAGTGGGCTACACCTTC
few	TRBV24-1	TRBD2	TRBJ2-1	CATSDPLAGDYNEQFF	TGTGCCACCAGTGATCCGCTAGCGGGAGACTACAATGAGCAGTTCTTC
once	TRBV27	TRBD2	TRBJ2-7	CASSLFPGLAFEQYF	TGTGCCAGCAGTTTATTCCCGGGACTAGCGTTCGAGCAGTACTTC
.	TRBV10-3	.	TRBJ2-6	CAITGGSGANVLTF	TGTGCCATCACGGGCGGCTCTGGGGCCAACGTCCTGACTTTC
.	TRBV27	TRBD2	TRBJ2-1	CASSWAGALYNEQFF	TGTGCCAGCTCGTGGGCGGGAGCACTATACAATGAGCAGTTCTTC
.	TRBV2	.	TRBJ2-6	CASRSLSGANVLTF	TGTGCCAGCAGAAGCCTATCTGGGGCCAACGTCCTGACTTTC
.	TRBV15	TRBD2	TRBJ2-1	CATSRDLAGFNEQFF	TGTGCCACCAGCAGAGACCTAGCGGGGTTTAATGAGCAGTTCTTC
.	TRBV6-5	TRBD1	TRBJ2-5	CASSSTGDPEETQYF	TGTGCCAGCAGTTCGACAGGGGACCCTGAAGAGACCCAGTACTTC
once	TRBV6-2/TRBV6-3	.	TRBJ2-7	CASSYHRSSYEQYF	TGTGCCAGCAGTTACCACAGGAGCTCCTACGAGCAGTACTTC
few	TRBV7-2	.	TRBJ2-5	CASSPRRGETQYF	TGTGCCAGCAGCCCCAGGAGGGGAGAGACCCAGTACTTC
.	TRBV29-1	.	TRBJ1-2	CSVEDVGSGNDYTF	TGCAGCGTTGAAGACGTAGGGTCCGGGAATGACTACACCTTC
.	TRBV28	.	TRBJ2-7	CASRSQGAGVAYEQYF	TGTGCCAGCAGGTCCCAGGGGGCGGGAGTGGCCTACGAGCAGTACTTC
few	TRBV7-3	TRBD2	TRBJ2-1	CASSLTVLAGGNYNEQFF	TGTGCCAGCAGCTTAACGGTACTAGCGGGAGGCAACTACAATGAGCAGTTCTTC
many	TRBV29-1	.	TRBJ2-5	CSVEGAGSQETQYF	TGCAGCGTTGAAGGGGCTGGGAGCCAAGAGACCCAGTACTTC
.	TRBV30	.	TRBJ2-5	CAWMIGETQYF	TGTGCCTGGATGATTGGGGAGACCCAGTACTTC
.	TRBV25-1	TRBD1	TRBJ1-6	CASRLNTGGASPLHF	TGTGCCAGCAGACTCAATACAGGGGGAGCTTCACCCCTCCACTTT
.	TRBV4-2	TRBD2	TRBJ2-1	CASSPPGGSREQFF	TGTGCCAGCAGCCCCCCCGGCGGGAGCAGAGAGCAGTTCTTC
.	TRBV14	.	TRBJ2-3	CASSLGTGLTGTQYF	TGTGCCAGCAGCCTTGGGACCGGATTAACAGGTACGCAGTATTTT
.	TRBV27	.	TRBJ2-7	CASSSNSGPKEFHEQYF	TGTGCCAGCAGTTCCAATTCGGGGCCCAAAGAGTTCCACGAGCAGTACTTC
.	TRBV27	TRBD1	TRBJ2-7	CASSPERTGGLGEQYF	TGTGCCAGCTCTCCTGAGCGGACAGGGGGCCTGGGGGAGCAGTACTTC
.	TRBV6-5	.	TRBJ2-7	CASSETGTGSYEQYF	TGTGCCAGCAGTGAAACCGGGACGGGCTCCTACGAGCAGTACTTC
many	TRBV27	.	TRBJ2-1	CASSLRGNEQFF	TGTGCCAGCAGCCTCAGGGGTAATGAGCAGTTCTTC
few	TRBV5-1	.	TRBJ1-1	CASSPRASGTEAFF	TGCGCCAGCAGCCCCCGGGCATCGGGGACTGAAGCTTTCTTT
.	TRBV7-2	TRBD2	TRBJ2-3	CASSTRIAGGTDTQYF	TGTGCCAGCAGCACAAGGATAGCGGGAGGAACAGATACGCAGTATTTT
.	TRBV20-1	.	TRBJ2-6	CSAISNTGANVLTF	TGCAGTGCTATCTCGAATACTGGGGCCAACGTCCTGACTTTC